The 2 T cell receptor beta chains given below trace back to one sample, sequenced in a study of blood T cell repertoires in COVID-19. Clones were sequenced by immunoSEQ multiplex PCR, and TCRdb holds only the in-frame ones, with some missing. Among about 46,000 clones listed, around 90% were seen once. The sequenced sample was peripheral blood. Receptors originate from a human donor with active COVID-19. The donor label of this sample is uncertain.

The V gene is TRBV5-4, the J gene TRBJ2-7, with 7 bases that match TRBD1. This CDR3 region has 15 residues. J lost 6 bases, V lost 4 bases, and 13 bases had no gene match. Germline CDR1 SGHNT, CDR2 YYREEE (reference sequence). CDR3 amino acids: CASSNRDSRYREQYF. The CDR3 nucleotides read TGTGCCAGCAGCAACCGGGACAGTCGATATCGCGAGCAGTACTTC.

V is TRBV7-9 and J is TRBJ1-1; 7 bases map to TRBD1. This CDR3 spans 14 amino acids. The trim removed 5 bases at V and 1 base at J, leaving 4 bases unmatched. Germline V gene data show CDR1 as SEHNR and CDR2 as FQNEAQ (reference sequence). CDR3 nucleotides: TGTGCCAGCAGCCCAGGGGGGAGGAACACTGAAGCTTTCTTT. Its protein product is CASSPGGRNTEAFF.